This T cell receptor (beta chain) was recovered during a study of cytomegalovirus exposure and HLA in healthy donors. Turning to the study itself: An earlier analysis found around 100 million unique TCR beta sequences from 150 million to 200 million T cells. Drawn from HLA-typed donors, 80 million to 100 million unique TCRs were held in an early data release.

It was with 60 Vbeta and 13 Jbeta primers that the PCR ran. Sequencing was performed with immunoSEQ multiplex PCR; in TCRdb, only in-frame clones are kept and a portion is missing. Of 150,000 to 200,000 clones in the sample, around 80% are singletons; the top ten hold under 4.5%. CDR3 length: 13 residues. Trimming took off 5 bases at V and 6 bases at J, with 10 bases between the two ends. Germline assignment: CDR1 SGHAT and CDR2 FQNNGV. Study-level findings and limits: Reports state that TCR beta sequences accurately predicted most subjects' HLA-A and HLA-B alleles. Reported results showed that the classifier diagnosed cytomegalovirus status with high specificity and sensitivity.

Note on this clone: Its antigen is undetermined.

This clonotype originated in a woman aged 25 to 39 in good health and CMV-seropositive. The chain has TRBV11-2 and TRBJ2-2; D ambiguous. The sequenced sample consisted of PBMCs. CDR3: CASSQFSPGELFF. As DNA, the CDR3 is TGTGCCAGCAGCCAATTCAGTCCCGGGGAGCTGTTTTTT.